This TCR beta chain was recovered during a study of blood T cell repertoires in COVID-19. Clinical history as reported by participants underpinned cohort assignment. The CDR3 runs 14 residues. The V and J ends lost 10 bases and 4 bases, in that order; junction bases with no gene match: 10. Germline assignment: CDR1 MDHEN and CDR2 SYDVKM. Repertoires were generated with immunoSEQ multiplex PCR, while TCRdb's copy carries only in-frame clones and drops some. This table holds hundreds of thousands of clones, roughly 85% found once. Sequenced: PBMCs or T cells enriched from blood (not recorded which). The origin of this receptor is a man in his forties who had been exposed to COVID-19. This chain joins TRBV28 and TRBJ1-5, with 7 bases aligning to TRBD1. The CDR3 is CATVPGTANQPQHF. The CDR3 DNA reads as TGTGCCACCGTACCCGGGACAGCTAATCAGCCCCAGCATTTT.